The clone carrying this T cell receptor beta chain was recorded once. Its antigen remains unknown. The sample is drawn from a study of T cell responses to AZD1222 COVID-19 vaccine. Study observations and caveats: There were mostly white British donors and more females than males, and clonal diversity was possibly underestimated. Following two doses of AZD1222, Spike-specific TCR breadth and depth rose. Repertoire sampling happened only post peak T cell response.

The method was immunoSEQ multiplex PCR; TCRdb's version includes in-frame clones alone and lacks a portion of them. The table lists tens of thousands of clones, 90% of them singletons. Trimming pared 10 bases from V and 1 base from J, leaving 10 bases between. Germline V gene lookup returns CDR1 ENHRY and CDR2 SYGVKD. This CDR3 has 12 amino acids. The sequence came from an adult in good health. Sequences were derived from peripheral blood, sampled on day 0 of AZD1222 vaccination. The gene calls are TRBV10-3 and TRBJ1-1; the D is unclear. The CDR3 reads CATVHQNTEAFF. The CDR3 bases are TGTGCCACCGTACACCAGAACACTGAAGCTTTCTTT.